This TCR beta chain was identified during a study of identifying expanded T cells in peripheral blood. This table comes from immunoSEQ multiplex PCR, and its TCRdb copy is limited to in-frame clones, with some not included. The sample lists 80,000 to 90,000 clones, 70% to 90% occurring once. V was pared by 3 bases and J by 7 bases, with 9 bases between. Germline CDR1 LNHDA, CDR2 SQIVND (reference sequence). The CDR3 has 12 residues. This TCR was recovered from a person aged 18 to 70 in good health. V usage is TRBV19 and J usage is TRBJ1-2; D unresolved. Sequenced sample: blood. CDR3 DNA sequence: TGTGCCAGTAGTATGACTAGGCTTGGCTACACCTTC. Protein: CASSMTRLGYTF.